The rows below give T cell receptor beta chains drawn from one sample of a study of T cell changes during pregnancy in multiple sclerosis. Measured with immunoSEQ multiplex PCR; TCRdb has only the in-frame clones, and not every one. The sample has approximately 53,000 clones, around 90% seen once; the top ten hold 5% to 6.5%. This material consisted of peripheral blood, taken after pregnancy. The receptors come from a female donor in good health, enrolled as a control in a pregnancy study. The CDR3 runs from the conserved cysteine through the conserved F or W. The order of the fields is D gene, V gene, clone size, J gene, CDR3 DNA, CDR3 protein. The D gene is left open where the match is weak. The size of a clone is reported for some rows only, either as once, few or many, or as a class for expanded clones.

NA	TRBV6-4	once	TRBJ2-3	TGTGCCAGCAGTGAGGGCGGGGACCAGGATACGCAGTATTTT	CASSEGGDQDTQYF
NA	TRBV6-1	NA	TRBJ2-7	TGTGCCAGCAGTGTCACTAGGCAGGGAGGTGGATCCGAGCAGTACTTC	CASSVTRQGGGSEQYF
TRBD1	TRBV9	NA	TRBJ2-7	TGTGCCAGCAGCGAGGGAGGACAGGGCAGGGACGAGCAGTACTTC	CASSEGGQGRDEQYF
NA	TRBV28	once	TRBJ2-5	TGTGCCAGCAGTCGCACCGGGTCTACGGAGACCCAGTACTTC	CASSRTGSTETQYF
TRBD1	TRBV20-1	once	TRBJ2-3	TGCAGTGCTAGCCTACAGGGGAGGCAGTATTTT	CSASLQGRQYF
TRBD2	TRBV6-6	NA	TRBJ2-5	TGTGCCAGCAGCTCTCCCGGGACTAGAGGAGAGACCCAGTACTTC	CASSSPGTRGETQYF
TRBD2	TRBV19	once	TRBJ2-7	TGTGCCAGTGGACAGAGGACTAGCGGGGTCTACGAGCAGTACTTC	CASGQRTSGVYEQYF
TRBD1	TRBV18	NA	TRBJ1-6	TGTGCCAGCTCGCAGGGTTCGAGACAGGGGATTATTTCACCCCTCCACTTT	CASSQGSRQGIISPLHF
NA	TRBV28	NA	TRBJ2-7	TGTGCCAGCAGTTCTCTCGGGGTCGGCGAGGGCGAGCAGTACTTC	CASSSLGVGEGEQYF
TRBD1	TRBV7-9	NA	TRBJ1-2	TGTGCCAGCAGCCAGGACAGGGCCTATGGCTACACCTTC	CASSQDRAYGYTF
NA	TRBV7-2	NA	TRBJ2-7	TGTGCCAGCAGCTTAGGCGGGACCCGAGTCTCCTACGAGCAGTACTTC	CASSLGGTRVSYEQYF
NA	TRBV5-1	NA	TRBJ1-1	TGCGCCAGCAGCTTGGCCTCAGTGAACACTGAAGCTTTCTTT	CASSLASVNTEAFF
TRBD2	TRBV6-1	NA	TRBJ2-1	TGTGCCAGCAGTGCCTTAGCGGGAGGGATCACACTCAATGAGCAGTTCTTC	CASSALAGGITLNEQFF
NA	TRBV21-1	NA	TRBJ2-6	TGTGCCAGCAGCAAAACGAGGATGCTCACTATCTCTGGGGCCAACGTCCTGACTTTC	CASSKTRMLTISGANVLTF
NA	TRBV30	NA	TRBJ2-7	TGTGCCTGGAGCCCAGGCGTATACGAGCAGTACTTC	CAWSPGVYEQYF
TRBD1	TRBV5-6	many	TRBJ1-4	TGTGCCAGCAGCTTGGGGACAGGGCCGGGGGAAAAACTGTTTTTT	CASSLGTGPGEKLFF
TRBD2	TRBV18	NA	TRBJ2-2	TGTGCCAGCTCACCAAGGACTAGCGGGGGGGCCGGCACCGGGGAGCTGTTTTTT	CASSPRTSGGAGTGELFF
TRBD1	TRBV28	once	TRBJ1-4	TGTGCCAGCAGTACCCGACAGGGGAGGGGAGGAAAACTGTTTTTT	CASSTRQGRGGKLFF
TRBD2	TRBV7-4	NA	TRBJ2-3	TGTGCCAGCAGCTTAGCAGCGGGGACGGCAGATACGCAGTATTTT	CASSLAAGTADTQYF
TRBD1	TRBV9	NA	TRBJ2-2	TGTGCCAGCAGCGTTGCCCGGGACAGGGTCACCGGGGAGCTGTTTTTT	CASSVARDRVTGELFF
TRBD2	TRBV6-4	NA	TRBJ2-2	TGTGCCAGCAGACCGGGACTAGCGGACACCGGGGAGCTGTTTTTT	CASRPGLADTGELFF
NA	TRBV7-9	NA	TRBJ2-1	TGTGCCAGCAGTCACTGGGGCCGCCATGAGCAGTTCTTC	CASSHWGRHEQFF
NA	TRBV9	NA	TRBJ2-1	TGTGCCAGCAGCGTAAGGGGGGACAGCTCCTACAATGAGCAGTTCTTC	CASSVRGDSSYNEQFF
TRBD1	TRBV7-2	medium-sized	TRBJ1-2	TGTGCCAGCAGCTCCGCAGGGGGGCCAAACTATGGCTACACCTTC	CASSSAGGPNYGYTF
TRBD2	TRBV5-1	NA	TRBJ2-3	TGCGCCAGCAGCTTAATAGCGGGGGGGCCAAGCACAGATACGCAGTATTTT	CASSLIAGGPSTDTQYF
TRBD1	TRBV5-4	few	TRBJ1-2	TGTGCCAGCAGCTTGAGGCAGGGGGACTATGGCTACACCTTC	CASSLRQGDYGYTF
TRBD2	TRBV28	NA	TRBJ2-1	TGTGCCAGCAGTTTATTCAACAGGGTAAGCGGGAGCTACAATGAGCAGTTCTTC	CASSLFNRVSGSYNEQFF
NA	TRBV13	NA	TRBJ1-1	TGTGCCAGCAGCGCCACCCGGTTGAACACTGAAGCTTTCTTT	CASSATRLNTEAFF
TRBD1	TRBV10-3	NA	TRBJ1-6	TGTGCCATCAGTGACCCCGGACAGGGGACACCCCTCCACTTT	CAISDPGQGTPLHF
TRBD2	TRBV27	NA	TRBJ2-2	TGTGCCAGCGGCACCCGGAGCGGGAGAGGGACCGGGGAGCTGTTTTTT	CASGTRSGRGTGELFF
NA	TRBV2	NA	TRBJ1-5	TGTGCCAGCATGGCGGAACTCAATCAGCCCCAGCATTTT	CASMAELNQPQHF
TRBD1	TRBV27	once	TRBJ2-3	TGTGCCAGCAGTGCAATGGCAGTCGGCAGGGGGCCTGGAGATACGCAGTATTTT	CASSAMAVGRGPGDTQYF
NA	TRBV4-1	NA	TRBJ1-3	TGCGCCAGCAGCCAAGATCCCCAGTACTCTGGAAACACCATATATTTT	CASSQDPQYSGNTIYF
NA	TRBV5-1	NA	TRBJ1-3	TGCGCCAGCAGCTTGGCGGAGACTGGAAACACCATATATTTT	CASSLAETGNTIYF
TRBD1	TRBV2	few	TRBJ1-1	TGTGCCAGCCGGAGGGGACAGGGGGCGATGGGCACTGAAGCTTTCTTT	CASRRGQGAMGTEAFF
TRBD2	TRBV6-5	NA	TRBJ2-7	TGTGCCAGCAGTTACACGAGCGGGACCTCCTCCGAGCAGTACTTC	CASSYTSGTSSEQYF
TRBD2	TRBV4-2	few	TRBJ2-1	TGTGCCAGCAGCCAGGGGAGGGAGGGTCACAATGAGCAGTTCTTC	CASSQGREGHNEQFF
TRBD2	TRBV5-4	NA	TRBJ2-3	TGTGCCAGCAGCCTAAAGACTAGCGAGGCAGATACGCAGTATTTT	CASSLKTSEADTQYF
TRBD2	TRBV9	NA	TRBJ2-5	TGTGCCAGCAGCGTAGGGGGAGCGGGGGTCCAAGAGACCCAGTACTTC	CASSVGGAGVQETQYF